The rows below give T cell receptor beta chains drawn from one sample of a study of blood T cell repertoires in COVID-19. Clones were read by immunoSEQ multiplex PCR, and TCRdb kept only the in-frame ones, dropping some. The sample has roughly 20,000 clones, around four fifths seen once. Source material: peripheral blood. The receptors come from a human donor in a cohort sampled during active COVID-19. CDR3s include the opening cysteine and the closing phenylalanine or tryptophan. The D gene is left open where the match is weak. A row's size may be missing; if present it is once, few, many or a size class.

J: TRBJ2-3; size: NA; V: TRBV3-1/TRBV3-2; D: NA; DNA: TGTGCCAGCAGCAAGGGGCAACAGCCAGATACGCAGTATTTT; CDR3: CASSKGQQPDTQYF
J: TRBJ2-2; size: NA; V: TRBV4-2; D: NA; DNA: TGTGCCAGCAGCCAAGAGACCAGGCTACCGAACACCGGGGAGCTGTTTTTT; CDR3: CASSQETRLPNTGELFF
J: TRBJ2-2; size: NA; V: TRBV5-4; D: NA; DNA: TGTGCCAGCAGCACGGAGGTTCTGAACACCGGGGAGCTGTTTTTT; CDR3: CASSTEVLNTGELFF
J: TRBJ1-2; size: NA; V: TRBV7-9; D: NA; DNA: TGTGCCACGACGTATTTAGAGGTTGGCTACACCTTC; CDR3: CATTYLEVGYTF
J: TRBJ2-5; size: NA; V: TRBV5-5; D: TRBD2; DNA: TGTGCCAGCAGCTTGGTATCGGGGGGGGCCGTCACCAAAGAGACCCAGTACTTC; CDR3: CASSLVSGGAVTKETQYF
J: TRBJ2-3; size: NA; V: TRBV6-2/TRBV6-3; D: TRBD2; DNA: TGTGCCAGCAGTTACGGGGGGGTGAGGACAGATACGCAGTATTTT; CDR3: CASSYGGVRTDTQYF
J: TRBJ2-6; size: once; V: TRBV6-4; D: NA; DNA: TGTGCCAGCAGTGCCACAGGGTACGGGGCCAACGTCCTGACTTTC; CDR3: CASSATGYGANVLTF
J: TRBJ1-5; size: NA; V: TRBV19; D: NA; DNA: TGTGCCAGTATCTCGGCAAACGGGTGGGGGCATCAGCCCCAGCATTTT; CDR3: CASISANGWGHQPQHF
J: TRBJ1-2; size: NA; V: TRBV7-8; D: NA; DNA: TGTGCCAGCAGCCCGGGACACCCAAGGGATAACTATGGCTACACCTTC; CDR3: CASSPGHPRDNYGYTF
J: TRBJ1-5; size: NA; V: TRBV7-2; D: NA; DNA: TGTGCCAGCAGCTTAGCCCCCATGGGGGGGAGGGAAAGGGCATCTGTCTATCAGCCCCAGCATTTT; CDR3: CASSLAPMGGRERASVYQPQHF
J: TRBJ1-3; size: once; V: TRBV14; D: NA; DNA: TGTGCCGGCAGCCCCCTGGGGCCTGGAAACACCATATATTTT; CDR3: CAGSPLGPGNTIYF
J: TRBJ1-3; size: NA; V: TRBV18; D: NA; DNA: TGTGCCAGCTCACCCAGGACTTTCCCTTTAAACACCATATATTTT; CDR3: CASSPRTFPLNTIYF
J: TRBJ2-1; size: NA; V: TRBV27; D: TRBD1; DNA: TGTGCCAGCAGTGCCGGGACAGGGGACTACAATGAGCAGTTCTTC; CDR3: CASSAGTGDYNEQFF
J: TRBJ2-3; size: few; V: TRBV9; D: NA; DNA: TGTGCCAGCAGCGCAAACCGGAGAGATACGCAGTATTTT; CDR3: CASSANRRDTQYF
J: TRBJ2-1; size: NA; V: TRBV20-1; D: NA; DNA: TGCAGTGCGGTCGCCGGAGGTGAGCAGTTCTTC; CDR3: CSAVAGGEQFF
J: TRBJ1-1; size: few; V: TRBV5-6; D: NA; DNA: TGTGCCAGCAGTTGGTGGTGGGCGAACACTGAAGCTTTCTTT; CDR3: CASSWWWANTEAFF
J: TRBJ1-5; size: few; V: TRBV19; D: TRBD1; DNA: TGTGCCAGTAGTTTTGGGACAGTTAGCAATCAGCCCCAGCATTTT; CDR3: CASSFGTVSNQPQHF
J: TRBJ1-1; size: NA; V: TRBV3-1/TRBV3-2; D: TRBD1; DNA: TGTGCCACTGGACAGGGGAGTAAAGCTTTCTTT; CDR3: CATGQGSKAFF
J: TRBJ1-4; size: NA; V: TRBV10-3; D: TRBD1; DNA: TGTGCCATAAGGGACAGCAATAATGAAAAACTGTTTTTT; CDR3: CAIRDSNNEKLFF
J: TRBJ1-5; size: NA; V: TRBV18; D: NA; DNA: TGTGCCAGCTCACTACAGGGTGTGAGCAATCAGCCCCAGCATTTT; CDR3: CASSLQGVSNQPQHF
J: TRBJ1-6; size: NA; V: TRBV7-2; D: NA; DNA: TGTGCCAGCACCTCGACAGGCTTCTATAATTCACCCCTCCACTTT; CDR3: CASTSTGFYNSPLHF
J: TRBJ1-2; size: NA; V: TRBV29-1; D: NA; DNA: TGCAGCGTTGAGGGGCAGGGATATGGCTACACCTTC; CDR3: CSVEGQGYGYTF
J: TRBJ1-4; size: NA; V: TRBV11-2; D: TRBD1; DNA: TGTGCCAGCAGCTTGGGACAGGGAGGAGTCGGTGAAAAACTGTTTTTT; CDR3: CASSLGQGGVGEKLFF
J: TRBJ1-1; size: NA; V: TRBV5-1; D: TRBD1; DNA: TGCGCCAGCAGCCCCACCCGGACAGGGATCGAGGCTTTCTTT; CDR3: CASSPTRTGIEAFF
J: TRBJ2-1; size: NA; V: TRBV5-1; D: TRBD2; DNA: TGCGCCAGCAGCCTAACTAGCGGGGCGTACAATGAGCAGTTCTTC; CDR3: CASSLTSGAYNEQFF
J: TRBJ1-2; size: NA; V: TRBV6-4; D: NA; DNA: TGTGCCAGCAGTGACACAGGAGACTATGGCTACACCTTC; CDR3: CASSDTGDYGYTF
J: TRBJ1-4; size: few; V: TRBV10-3; D: NA; DNA: TGTGCCACCTACCCGGGGTTAGGAGATGAAAAACTGTTTTTT; CDR3: CATYPGLGDEKLFF
J: TRBJ1-2; size: NA; V: TRBV27; D: NA; DNA: TGTGCCAGCAGTTTTACGGGGGACATGCGGGGGCGCGGCGGCTACACCTTC; CDR3: CASSFTGDMRGRGGYTF
J: TRBJ2-2; size: NA; V: TRBV19; D: TRBD2; DNA: TGTGCCAGTAGTGGAACCGGGACTAGTCAGGCCGGGGAGCTGTTTTTT; CDR3: CASSGTGTSQAGELFF
J: TRBJ1-5; size: NA; V: TRBV27; D: TRBD1; DNA: TGTGCCAGCAGAGGTTACGGACAGGGAGGATTGATGATTAGCAATCAGCCCCAGCATTTT; CDR3: CASRGYGQGGLMISNQPQHF
J: TRBJ1-2; size: NA; V: TRBV18; D: TRBD1; DNA: TGTGCCAGCTCACAAGACAGGGGCTATGGCTACACCTTC; CDR3: CASSQDRGYGYTF